This is a list of T cell receptor beta chains from one sample in a study of shared T cell receptors in the human thymus. Data came from immunoSEQ multiplex PCR; TCRdb stores just in-frame clones and leaves some out. The table lists hundreds of thousands of clones, roughly 90% of them singletons, with about 0.01% in the top ten. This sample was shared with a second study, whose subject was human thymus T cells.

Sequenced material: thymocytes. The receptor source for this set is a boy less than two years old with a congenital heart defect. Both conserved end residues are trimmed from each CDR3. The order of the fields is V gene, J gene, CDR3 protein.

TRBV20-1,TRBJ1-1,SAKGAGEAF
TRBV19,TRBJ2-1,ASSPYGLAGAAPWGNEQF
TRBV29-1,TRBJ1-2,SVVFGGGESYGYT
TRBV25-1,TRBJ2-3,ASEPGGGTDTQY
TRBV28,TRBJ2-3,AINPQGVTDTQY
TRBV30,TRBJ2-2,AWSGPGLAGANTGELF
TRBV7-2,TRBJ2-7,ASSLQQRDTNVYYEQY
TRBV4-3,TRBJ2-2,ASSPKFAGANTGELF
TRBV5-4,TRBJ2-7,ASSLVAGAGHEQY
TRBV4-2,TRBJ2-7,ASSQDSGSSYEQY
TRBV28,TRBJ2-7,ASSFGTGPSYEQY
TRBV15,TRBJ2-2,ATSREAAGELF
TRBV27,TRBJ2-1,ASTPGTGYNEQF
TRBV29-1,TRBJ2-1,SVENSRETYNEQF